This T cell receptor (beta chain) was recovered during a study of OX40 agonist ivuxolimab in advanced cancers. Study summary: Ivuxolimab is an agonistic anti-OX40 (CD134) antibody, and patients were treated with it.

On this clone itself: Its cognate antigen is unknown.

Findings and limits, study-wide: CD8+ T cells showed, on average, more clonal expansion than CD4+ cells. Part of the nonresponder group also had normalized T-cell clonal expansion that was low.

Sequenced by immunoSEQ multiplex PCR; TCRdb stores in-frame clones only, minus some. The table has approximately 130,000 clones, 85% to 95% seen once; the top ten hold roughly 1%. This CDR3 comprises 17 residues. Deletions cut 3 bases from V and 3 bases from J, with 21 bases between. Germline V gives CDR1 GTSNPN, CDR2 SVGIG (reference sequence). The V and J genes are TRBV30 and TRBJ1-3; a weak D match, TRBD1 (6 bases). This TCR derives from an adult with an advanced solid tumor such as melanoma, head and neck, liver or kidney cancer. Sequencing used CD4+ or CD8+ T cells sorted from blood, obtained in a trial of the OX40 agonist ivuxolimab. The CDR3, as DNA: TGTGCCTGGAGGGGTTCCCTTGGGACATCGCTTGGAAACACCATATATTTT. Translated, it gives CAWRGSLGTSLGNTIYF.